The clone carrying this T cell receptor (beta chain) came up a few times. Its specificity is not known. As to time point: pre-sensitization, week 0. Specified treatment: therapeutic diphenylcyclopropenone sensitization with weekly scalp DPC. The data are from a study of human T cells and chemical hapten exposure. The CDR3 extends over 20 amino acids. The V gene's germline CDR1 is SEHNR and CDR2 FQNEAQ (reference sequence). The V end was cut by 4 bases, the J end by 4 bases, with 30 bases between. General study findings and limits: High-frequency TCRs, those above 1 in 1000, stayed the same after DPC sensitization.

Via MiXCR, TCRdb re-called the RACE reads, giving one row per CDR3 protein. The sample lists 95,000 to 150,000 distinct CDR3 sequences, roughly 12% occurring once. The gene calls are TRBV7-9 and TRBJ2-3; D might be TRBD2 (6 bases). The receptor comes from a woman under 30 with alopecia areata. Some clones in this sample may be carry-over from other donors' samples. The source material was whole blood, sampled in connection with sensitization to the hapten diphenylcyclopropenone (DPC). The CDR3 bases are TGTGCCAGCAGCTCCCCCACGGGCATTGAAGCGTGGGGGGAGTCAGATACGCAGTATTTT. Translation gives CASSSPTGIEAWGESDTQYF. Complete variable domain (other parts from reference TRBV7-9 and TRBJ2-3): DTGVSQNPRHKITKRGQNVTFRCDPISEHNRLYWYRQTLGQGPEFLTYFQNEAQLEKSRLLSDRFSAERPKGSFSTLEIQRTEQGDSAMYLCASSSPTGIEAWGESDTQYFGPGTRLTVL.